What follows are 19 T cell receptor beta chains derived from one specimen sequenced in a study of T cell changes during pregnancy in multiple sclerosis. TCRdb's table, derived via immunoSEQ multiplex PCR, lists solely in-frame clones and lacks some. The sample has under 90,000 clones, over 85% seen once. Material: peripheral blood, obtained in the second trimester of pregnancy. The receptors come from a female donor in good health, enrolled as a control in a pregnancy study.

The CDR3 region is CAIRVQQGYGYTF. The DNA for the CDR3 is TGCGCCATCCGGGTCCAACAGGGTTATGGCTACACCTTC. The rearrangement uses TRBV10-2 and TRBJ1-2, with D perhaps matching TRBD1 (6 bases). The CDR3 runs to 13 residues. Deletions cut 10 bases from V and 5 bases from J, with 17 bases between. Germline V lookup: CDR1 WSHSY, CDR2 SAAADI.

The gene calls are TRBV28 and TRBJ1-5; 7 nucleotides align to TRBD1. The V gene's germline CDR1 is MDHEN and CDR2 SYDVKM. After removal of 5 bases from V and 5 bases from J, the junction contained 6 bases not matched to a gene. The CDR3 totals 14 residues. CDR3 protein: CASSPSTGHQPQHF. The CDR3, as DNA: TGTGCCAGCAGTCCCTCGACAGGGCATCAGCCCCAGCATTTT.

The CDR3 sequence: CASSLLGTSGTDTQYF. In DNA, the CDR3 is TGTGCCAGCAGCCTACTAGGGACTAGCGGAACAGATACGCAGTATTTT. This chain connects TRBV7-6 to TRBJ2-3; TRBD2 agrees at 11 bases. The ends lost 5 bases at V and 3 bases at J; junction bases unmatched: 7. The germline V gene encodes CDR1 SGHVS and CDR2 FNYEAQ. The CDR3 covers 16 residues.

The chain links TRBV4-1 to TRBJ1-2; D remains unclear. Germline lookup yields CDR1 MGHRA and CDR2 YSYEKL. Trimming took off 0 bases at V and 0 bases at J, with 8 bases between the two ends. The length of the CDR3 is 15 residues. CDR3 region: CASSQETATNYGYTF. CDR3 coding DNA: TGCGCCAGCAGCCAAGAAACCGCTACTAACTATGGCTACACCTTC.

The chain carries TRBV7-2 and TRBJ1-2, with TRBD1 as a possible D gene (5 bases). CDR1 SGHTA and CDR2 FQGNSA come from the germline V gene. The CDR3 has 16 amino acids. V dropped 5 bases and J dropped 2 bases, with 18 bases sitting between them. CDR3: CASSTRTGVSNYGYTF. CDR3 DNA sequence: TGTGCCAGCAGCACCCGGACGGGGGTATCAAACTATGGCTACACCTTC.

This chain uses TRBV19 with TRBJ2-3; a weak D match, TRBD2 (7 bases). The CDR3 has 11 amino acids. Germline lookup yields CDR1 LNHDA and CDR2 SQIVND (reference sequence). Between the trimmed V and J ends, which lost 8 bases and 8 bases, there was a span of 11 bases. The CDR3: CASRGGGTQYF. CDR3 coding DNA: TGTGCCAGTCGAGGGGGGGGTACGCAGTATTTT.

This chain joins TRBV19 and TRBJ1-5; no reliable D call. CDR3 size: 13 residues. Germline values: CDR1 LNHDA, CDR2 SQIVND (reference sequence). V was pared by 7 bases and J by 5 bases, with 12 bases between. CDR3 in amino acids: CASNFGLDQPQHF. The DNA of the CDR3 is TGTGCCAGTAACTTTGGACTCGATCAGCCCCAGCATTTT.

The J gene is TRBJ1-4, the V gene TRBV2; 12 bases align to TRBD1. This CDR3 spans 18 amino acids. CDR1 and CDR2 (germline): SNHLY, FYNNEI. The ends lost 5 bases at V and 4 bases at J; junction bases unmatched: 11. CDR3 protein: CASSQTGTGGLVNEKLFF. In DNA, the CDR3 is TGTGCCAGCAGTCAGACCGGGACAGGGGGCTTAGTTAATGAAAAACTGTTTTTT.

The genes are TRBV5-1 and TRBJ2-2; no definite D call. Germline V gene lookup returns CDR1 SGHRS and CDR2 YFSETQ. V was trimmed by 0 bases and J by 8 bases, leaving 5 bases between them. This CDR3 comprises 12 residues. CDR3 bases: TGCGCCAGCAGCTTGGTCGGTGGGGAGCTGTTTTTT. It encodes CASSLVGGELFF.

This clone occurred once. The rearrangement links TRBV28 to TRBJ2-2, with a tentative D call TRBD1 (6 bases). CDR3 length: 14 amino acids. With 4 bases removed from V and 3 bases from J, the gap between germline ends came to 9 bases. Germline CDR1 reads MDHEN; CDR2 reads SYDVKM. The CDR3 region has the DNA TGTGCCAGCAGTTCCTCAGGGGACACCGGGGAGCTGTTTTTT. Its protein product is CASSSSGDTGELFF.

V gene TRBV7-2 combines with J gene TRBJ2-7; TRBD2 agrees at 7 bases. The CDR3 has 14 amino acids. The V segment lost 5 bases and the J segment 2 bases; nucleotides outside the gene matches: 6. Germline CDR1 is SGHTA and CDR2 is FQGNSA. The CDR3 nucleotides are TGTGCCAGCAGCGTGGGGGGAGGGACCTACGAGCAGTACTTC. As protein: CASSVGGGTYEQYF. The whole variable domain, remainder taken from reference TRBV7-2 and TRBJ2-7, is GAGVSQSPSNKVTEKGKDVELRCDPISGHTALYWYRQSLGQGLEFLIYFQGNSAPDKSGLPSDRFSAERTGGSVSTLTIQRTQQEDSAVYLCASSVGGGTYEQYFGPGTRLTVT.

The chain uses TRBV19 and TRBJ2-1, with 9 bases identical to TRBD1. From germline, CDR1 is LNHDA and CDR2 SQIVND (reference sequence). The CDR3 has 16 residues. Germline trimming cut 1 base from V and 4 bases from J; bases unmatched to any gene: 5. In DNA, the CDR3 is TGTGCCAGTAGTATAGCCCTGACAGGGGGATACAATGAGCAGTTCTTC. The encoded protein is CASSIALTGGYNEQFF. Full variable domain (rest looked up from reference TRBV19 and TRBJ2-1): DGGITQSPKYLFRKEGQNVTLSCEQNLNHDAMYWYRQDPGQGLRLIYYSQIVNDFQKGDIAEGYSVSREKKESFPLTVTSAQKNPTAFYLCASSIALTGGYNEQFFGPGTRLTVL.

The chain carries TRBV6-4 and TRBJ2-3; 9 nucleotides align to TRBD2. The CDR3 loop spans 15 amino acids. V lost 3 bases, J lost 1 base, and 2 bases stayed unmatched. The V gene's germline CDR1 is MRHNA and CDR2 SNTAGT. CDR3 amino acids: CASSEVAGGTDTQYF. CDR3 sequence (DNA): TGTGCCAGCAGTGAAGTAGCGGGGGGCACAGATACGCAGTATTTT.

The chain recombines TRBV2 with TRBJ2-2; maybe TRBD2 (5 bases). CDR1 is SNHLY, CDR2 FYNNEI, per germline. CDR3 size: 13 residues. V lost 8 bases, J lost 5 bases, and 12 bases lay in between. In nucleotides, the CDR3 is TGTGCCAGCGGGCTAGCCCTGACCGGGGAGCTGTTTTTT. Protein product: CASGLALTGELFF.

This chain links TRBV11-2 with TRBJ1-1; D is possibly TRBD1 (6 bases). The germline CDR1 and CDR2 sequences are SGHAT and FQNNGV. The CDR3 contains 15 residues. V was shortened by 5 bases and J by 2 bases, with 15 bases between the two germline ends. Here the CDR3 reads CASSLTGRSNTEAFF. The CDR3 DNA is TGTGCCAGCAGCCTGACAGGACGATCAAACACTGAAGCTTTCTTT.

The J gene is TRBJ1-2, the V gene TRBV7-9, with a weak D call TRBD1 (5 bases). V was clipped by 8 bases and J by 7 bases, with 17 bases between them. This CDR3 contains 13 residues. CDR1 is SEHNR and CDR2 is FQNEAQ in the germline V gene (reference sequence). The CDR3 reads CASRGGREAGYTF. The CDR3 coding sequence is TGTGCCAGCCGGGGGGGGAGGGAGGCTGGCTACACCTTC.

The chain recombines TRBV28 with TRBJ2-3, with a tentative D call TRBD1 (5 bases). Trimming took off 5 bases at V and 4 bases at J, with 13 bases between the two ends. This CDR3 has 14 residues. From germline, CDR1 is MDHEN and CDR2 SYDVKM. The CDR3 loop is CASSTGGHPDTQYF. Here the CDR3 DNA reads TGTGCCAGCAGTACCGGCGGACACCCAGATACGCAGTATTTT.

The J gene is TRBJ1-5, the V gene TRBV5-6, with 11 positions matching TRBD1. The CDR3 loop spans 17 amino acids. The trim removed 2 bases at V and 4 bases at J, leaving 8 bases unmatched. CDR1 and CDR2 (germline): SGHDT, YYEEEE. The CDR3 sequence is CASSLPGQGAYNQPQHF. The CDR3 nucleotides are TGTGCCAGCAGCTTACCTGGACAGGGGGCCTATAATCAGCCCCAGCATTTT.

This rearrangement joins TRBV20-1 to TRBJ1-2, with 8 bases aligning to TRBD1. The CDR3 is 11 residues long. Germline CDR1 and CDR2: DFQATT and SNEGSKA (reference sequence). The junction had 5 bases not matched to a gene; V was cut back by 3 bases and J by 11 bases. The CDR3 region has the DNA TGCAGTGCTAGGGGACGGACAGGGTACACCTTC. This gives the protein CSARGRTGYTF.